This is a list of T cell receptor beta chains from one sample in a study of T cell changes during pregnancy in multiple sclerosis. Method: immunoSEQ multiplex PCR; TCRdb's copy keeps in-frame clones and lacks some. In the table there are about 40,000 clones, under 95% of which are singletons. Sequenced material: CD8+ T cells from peripheral blood mononuclear cells, taken in the first trimester of pregnancy. The origin of the receptors is a female donor with multiple sclerosis, enrolled in a pregnancy study. Both conserved end residues are part of each CDR3. The order of the fields is V gene, J gene, clone size, D gene, CDR3 DNA, CDR3 protein. The D gene is left open where the match is weak. Not all rows give a size; the values are once, few, many and, for expanded clones, a class.

V gene: TRBV2
J gene: TRBJ2-7
clone size: .
D gene: TRBD1
CDR3 DNA: TGTGCCAGCAGTGAACAGGCAGGGGGAGTTTCCTACGAGCAGTACTTC
CDR3 protein: CASSEQAGGVSYEQYF

V gene: TRBV5-5
J gene: TRBJ1-2
clone size: once
D gene: TRBD1
CDR3 DNA: TGTGCCAGCAGCCAACCCGACAGGGGAGTAGATGGCTACACCTTC
CDR3 protein: CASSQPDRGVDGYTF

V gene: TRBV5-1
J gene: TRBJ2-7
clone size: .
D gene: .
CDR3 DNA: TGCGCCAGCAGCTCCCCGGGTAGCGGCTCCTACGAGCAGTACTTC
CDR3 protein: CASSSPGSGSYEQYF

V gene: TRBV20-1
J gene: TRBJ2-3
clone size: .
D gene: .
CDR3 DNA: TGCAGTTCGGGTACGCAGTATTTT
CDR3 protein: CSSGTQYF

V gene: TRBV11-1
J gene: TRBJ2-3
clone size: .
D gene: .
CDR3 DNA: TGTGCCAGCAGCCGGACTGGGCCGAGCACAGATACGCAGTATTTT
CDR3 protein: CASSRTGPSTDTQYF

V gene: TRBV7-6
J gene: TRBJ2-7
clone size: .
D gene: TRBD1
CDR3 DNA: TGTGCCAGCAGCCCCGGGACAGGGGGCGTTTACGAGCAGTACTTC
CDR3 protein: CASSPGTGGVYEQYF

V gene: TRBV29-1
J gene: TRBJ2-7
clone size: .
D gene: TRBD2
CDR3 DNA: TGCAGCGTAGCGGGGAAAAGCTCCTACGAGCAGTACTTC
CDR3 protein: CSVAGKSSYEQYF

V gene: TRBV5-4
J gene: TRBJ1-1
clone size: .
D gene: .
CDR3 DNA: TGTGCCAGCAGCTTATACGGGTCGAGCACTGAAGCTTTCTTT
CDR3 protein: CASSLYGSSTEAFF

V gene: TRBV5-1
J gene: TRBJ1-1
clone size: .
D gene: .
CDR3 DNA: TGCGCCAGCAGCGAACAGGGAGTGATACTCTCCCTTGAAGCTTTCTTT
CDR3 protein: CASSEQGVILSLEAFF

V gene: TRBV5-6
J gene: TRBJ2-2
clone size: .
D gene: .
CDR3 DNA: TGTGCCAGCACCCCAGGCACCGGGGAGCTGTTTTTT
CDR3 protein: CASTPGTGELFF

V gene: TRBV2
J gene: TRBJ2-6
clone size: .
D gene: .
CDR3 DNA: TGTGCCAGCATCATAAACGTCGGGGGGCTTCCCTCTGGGGCCAACGTCCTGACTTTC
CDR3 protein: CASIINVGGLPSGANVLTF

V gene: TRBV6-4
J gene: TRBJ2-1
clone size: .
D gene: TRBD2
CDR3 DNA: TGTGCCAGCAGTGAACAGCGGGGGGGCGGTGTCGATGAGCAGTTCTTC
CDR3 protein: CASSEQRGGGVDEQFF

V gene: TRBV13
J gene: TRBJ1-2
clone size: medium-sized
D gene: .
CDR3 DNA: TGTGCCAGCAGCCCAGGGGAGAGTAACTATGGCTACACCTTC
CDR3 protein: CASSPGESNYGYTF

V gene: TRBV7-3
J gene: TRBJ2-1
clone size: .
D gene: .
CDR3 DNA: TGTGCCAGCAGCTTAGATAGGGGGGGCAGTGAGCAGTTCTTC
CDR3 protein: CASSLDRGGSEQFF

V gene: TRBV2
J gene: TRBJ1-1
clone size: .
D gene: .
CDR3 DNA: TGTGCCAGCACCGGTGGGGGGATCACTGAAGCTTTCTTT
CDR3 protein: CASTGGGITEAFF

V gene: TRBV27
J gene: TRBJ1-6
clone size: .
D gene: .
CDR3 DNA: TGTGCCAGCAGTTTATCGACAGGAGATTCACCCCTCCACTTT
CDR3 protein: CASSLSTGDSPLHF

V gene: TRBV6-6
J gene: TRBJ1-1
clone size: .
D gene: .
CDR3 DNA: TGTGCCAGCAGCCCGGGGGAGAACACTGAAGCTTTCTTT
CDR3 protein: CASSPGENTEAFF

V gene: TRBV19
J gene: TRBJ1-5
clone size: .
D gene: TRBD1
CDR3 DNA: TGTGCCAGTAGTATAGCGACAGGGCACGGATCGTGGGGCAATCAGCCCCAGCATTTT
CDR3 protein: CASSIATGHGSWGNQPQHF

V gene: TRBV5-8
J gene: TRBJ2-3
clone size: once
D gene: TRBD1
CDR3 DNA: TGTGCCAGCAGCTTAGGGGCCGGGACAGGGAGCACAGATACGCAGTATTTT
CDR3 protein: CASSLGAGTGSTDTQYF

V gene: TRBV6-4
J gene: TRBJ2-1
clone size: .
D gene: .
CDR3 DNA: TGTGCCAGCAGTGACTCGTTGGGGGGGCAGAATGAGCAGTTCTTC
CDR3 protein: CASSDSLGGQNEQFF

V gene: TRBV5-5
J gene: TRBJ1-6
clone size: few
D gene: .
CDR3 DNA: TGTGCCAGCAGCTTGGATCAGCGGGGTTATAATTCACCCCTCCACTTT
CDR3 protein: CASSLDQRGYNSPLHF

V gene: TRBV5-8
J gene: TRBJ1-4
clone size: .
D gene: .
CDR3 DNA: TGTGCCAGCAGCTTACTTGCAACTAATGAAAAACTGTTTTTT
CDR3 protein: CASSLLATNEKLFF

V gene: TRBV7-9
J gene: TRBJ1-1
clone size: .
D gene: .
CDR3 DNA: TGTGCCAGCAGCGGGGGGGGCAGCACTGAAGCTTTCTTT
CDR3 protein: CASSGGGSTEAFF

V gene: TRBV9
J gene: TRBJ1-1
clone size: .
D gene: TRBD1
CDR3 DNA: TGTGCCAGTAGCCAGGGGGCCACTGAAGCTTTCTTT
CDR3 protein: CASSQGATEAFF

V gene: TRBV19
J gene: TRBJ2-1
clone size: .
D gene: .
CDR3 DNA: TGTGCCAGTAGGGCCGGGAGCCCACCAGCTGGCTACAATGAGCAGTTCTTC
CDR3 protein: CASRAGSPPAGYNEQFF

V gene: TRBV7-6
J gene: TRBJ1-1
clone size: .
D gene: .
CDR3 DNA: TGTGCCAGCAGCTTAGGAGAAGGGGGGGCACAGGTTAAACGTTCGAACACTGAAGCTTTCTTT
CDR3 protein: CASSLGEGGAQVKRSNTEAFF

V gene: TRBV11-2
J gene: TRBJ2-2
clone size: once
D gene: .
CDR3 DNA: TGTGCCAGCAGCTTAGGAGTCACTGACACCGGGGAGCTGTTTTTT
CDR3 protein: CASSLGVTDTGELFF

V gene: TRBV9
J gene: TRBJ1-2
clone size: .
D gene: TRBD1
CDR3 DNA: TGTGCCAGCAGCGTCGGACAGGGGGATGGCTACACCTTC
CDR3 protein: CASSVGQGDGYTF

V gene: TRBV2
J gene: TRBJ1-2
clone size: .
D gene: TRBD1
CDR3 DNA: TGTGCCAGCAGCGTGGGACAGAACTATGGCTACACCTTC
CDR3 protein: CASSVGQNYGYTF

V gene: TRBV19
J gene: TRBJ1-1
clone size: .
D gene: .
CDR3 DNA: TGTGCCAGTAGTATGGGGGCGCGAGGCACTGAAGCTTTCTTT
CDR3 protein: CASSMGARGTEAFF

V gene: TRBV6-1
J gene: TRBJ1-4
clone size: .
D gene: TRBD1
CDR3 DNA: TGTGCCAGCAGTGTCAACAGGGGTTGGGAAAAACTGTTTTTT
CDR3 protein: CASSVNRGWEKLFF

V gene: TRBV6-4
J gene: TRBJ2-3
clone size: .
D gene: .
CDR3 DNA: TGTGCCAGCAGTCCGGACAGAGACACAGATACGCAGTATTTT
CDR3 protein: CASSPDRDTDTQYF

V gene: TRBV9
J gene: TRBJ1-2
clone size: .
D gene: TRBD1
CDR3 DNA: TGTGCCAGCAGCGTAGTGACGGGACAGGGGTTGGGCTACACCTTC
CDR3 protein: CASSVVTGQGLGYTF

V gene: TRBV4-1
J gene: TRBJ2-3
clone size: .
D gene: TRBD2
CDR3 DNA: TGCGCCAGCAGCCAAGAATCCGGGGGGAGCACAGATACGCAGTATTTT
CDR3 protein: CASSQESGGSTDTQYF

V gene: TRBV7-8
J gene: TRBJ2-1
clone size: .
D gene: TRBD1
CDR3 DNA: TGTGCCAGCAGCCTCCGGACAGGCTTCTACAATGAGCAGTTCTTC
CDR3 protein: CASSLRTGFYNEQFF

V gene: TRBV19
J gene: TRBJ2-2
clone size: .
D gene: .
CDR3 DNA: TGTGCCAGTAGTATTTCCAGTCTGAACACCGGGGAGCTGTTTTTT
CDR3 protein: CASSISSLNTGELFF

V gene: TRBV7-8
J gene: TRBJ1-1
clone size: .
D gene: .
CDR3 DNA: TGTGCCAGCAGCCCTTTTGGAGCGGGGGGCGGAGGTGCTGAAGCTTTCTTT
CDR3 protein: CASSPFGAGGGGAEAFF

V gene: TRBV13
J gene: TRBJ2-5
clone size: .
D gene: .
CDR3 DNA: TGTGCCAGCAGCCCCCGGGCGGGTCAAGAGACCCAGTACTTC
CDR3 protein: CASSPRAGQETQYF

V gene: TRBV11-2
J gene: TRBJ2-7
clone size: once
D gene: TRBD2
CDR3 DNA: TGTGCCAGCAGCTTCCGGACTAGCGGTTACGAGCAGTACTTC
CDR3 protein: CASSFRTSGYEQYF

V gene: TRBV7-6
J gene: TRBJ2-7
clone size: .
D gene: TRBD2
CDR3 DNA: TGTGCCAGCAGCTTGACTAGCGGGGGCTACGAGCAGTACTTC
CDR3 protein: CASSLTSGGYEQYF

V gene: TRBV9
J gene: TRBJ1-4
clone size: once
D gene: TRBD1
CDR3 DNA: TGTGCCAGCAGCGTAGCAGGGGGAGATGAAAAACTGTTTTTT
CDR3 protein: CASSVAGGDEKLFF

V gene: TRBV27
J gene: TRBJ2-7
clone size: .
D gene: .
CDR3 DNA: TGTGCCAGCAGTCCTCCGGGACACCTAATTGGGCAGTACTTC
CDR3 protein: CASSPPGHLIGQYF

V gene: TRBV9
J gene: TRBJ1-6
clone size: .
D gene: TRBD1
CDR3 DNA: TGTGCCAGCAGCGTAGGGGGAGGGGGGGACAGGGATTCACCCCTCCACTTT
CDR3 protein: CASSVGGGGDRDSPLHF

V gene: TRBV5-4
J gene: TRBJ2-1
clone size: once
D gene: .
CDR3 DNA: TGTGCCAGCAGCCCCCGGGTTGACTACAATGAGCAGTTCTTC
CDR3 protein: CASSPRVDYNEQFF

V gene: TRBV4-2
J gene: TRBJ2-1
clone size: .
D gene: .
CDR3 DNA: TGTGCCAGCAGCCAAGTCCCAGGGGTCCCCACCCACAATGAGCAGTTCTTC
CDR3 protein: CASSQVPGVPTHNEQFF

V gene: TRBV30
J gene: TRBJ2-2
clone size: .
D gene: .
CDR3 DNA: TGTGCCTGGAGTGTTTCGAGGGACACCGGGGAGCTGTTTTTT
CDR3 protein: CAWSVSRDTGELFF

V gene: TRBV13
J gene: TRBJ2-7
clone size: .
D gene: TRBD2
CDR3 DNA: TGTGCCAGCACTCTAGGGACTACCTACGAGCAGTACTTC
CDR3 protein: CASTLGTTYEQYF